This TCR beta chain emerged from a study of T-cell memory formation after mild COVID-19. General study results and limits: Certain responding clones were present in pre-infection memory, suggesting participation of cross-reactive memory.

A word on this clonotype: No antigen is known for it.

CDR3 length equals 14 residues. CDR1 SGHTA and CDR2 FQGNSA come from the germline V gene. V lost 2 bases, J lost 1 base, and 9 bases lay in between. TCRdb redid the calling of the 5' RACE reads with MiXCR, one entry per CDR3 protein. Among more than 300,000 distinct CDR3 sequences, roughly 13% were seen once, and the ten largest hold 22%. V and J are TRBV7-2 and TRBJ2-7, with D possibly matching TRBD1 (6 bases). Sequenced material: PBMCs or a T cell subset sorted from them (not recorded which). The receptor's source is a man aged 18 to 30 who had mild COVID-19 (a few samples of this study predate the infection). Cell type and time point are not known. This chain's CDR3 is CASSLQGTSYEQYF. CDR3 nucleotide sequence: TGTGCCAGCAGCTTACAGGGGACGTCCTACGAGCAGTACTTC.